Presented here are 9 T cell receptor beta chains from one specimen sequenced in a study of cytomegalovirus exposure and HLA in healthy donors. PCR used 60 Vbeta primers and 13 Jbeta primers. Using immunoSEQ multiplex PCR, the repertoire was profiled, and TCRdb retains in-frame clones only, with some absent. Among 250,000 to 300,000 clones listed, over 90% were seen once. The sample comprised PBMCs. These receptors were collected from a girl aged 2 to 10 in good health and CMV-seronegative.

The chain employs TRBV9 and TRBJ1-1; no reliable D call. Germline CDR1 and CDR2: SGDLS and YYNGEE. V lost 0 bases, J lost 3 bases, and 6 bases lay in between. This CDR3 spans 13 amino acids. The CDR3 loop reads CASSVGADTEAFF. For the CDR3, the DNA is TGTGCCAGCAGCGTAGGGGCCGACACTGAAGCTTTCTTT.

The chain employs TRBV29-1 and TRBJ2-2, with D perhaps matching TRBD2 (5 bases). Deletions cut 3 bases from V and 0 bases from J, with 8 bases between. The V gene's germline CDR1 is SQVTM and CDR2 ANQGSEA. CDR3 length: 14 amino acids. CDR3 amino acids: CSVERTPNTGELFF. The DNA for the CDR3 is TGCAGCGTTGAGAGGACTCCGAACACCGGGGAGCTGTTTTTT.

This clone came up once. The rearrangement uses TRBV28 and TRBJ2-3; 11 bases are a match to TRBD2. This CDR3 has 17 amino acids. The germline CDR1 and CDR2 sequences are MDHEN and SYDVKM. V was clipped by 2 bases and J by 2 bases; unmatched bases: 6. Here the CDR3 reads CASSLRRLAGTTDTQYF. The CDR3 coding sequence is TGTGCCAGCAGTTTACGCCGACTAGCGGGGACCACAGATACGCAGTATTTT.

The V call is TRBV11-2, the J call TRBJ1-2; D is undetermined. Trimming shortened V by 6 bases and J by 3 bases, and 23 bases separated the two germline ends. CDR3 length: 17 residues. The V gene's germline CDR1 is SGHAT and CDR2 FQNNGV. In DNA, the CDR3 is TGTGCCAGCAGTCGAATGTCGTCTCGTAGCGGGGACTATGGCTACACCTTC. Protein sequence: CASSRMSSRSGDYGYTF.

This chain joins TRBV6-5 and TRBJ1-3, with D uncertain. This CDR3 has 16 amino acids. Trimming pared 2 bases from V and 6 bases from J, leaving 17 bases between. CDR1 and CDR2 from the germline V gene are MNHEY and SVGAGI. The CDR3 DNA is TGTGCCAGCAGTTACCGACTCAAACCCCCGACAAACACCATATATTTT. This gives the protein CASSYRLKPPTNTIYF.

The chain employs TRBV5-4 and TRBJ2-1; 7 bases fit TRBD1. Germline values: CDR1 SGHNT, CDR2 YYREEE (reference sequence). This CDR3 is built from 13 residues. The junction had 5 bases not matched to a gene; V was cut back by 4 bases and J by 7 bases. The CDR3, as DNA: TGTGCCAGCAGCGCCACAGGGGTAAATGAGCAGTTCTTC. Protein: CASSATGVNEQFF.

J is TRBJ2-7 and V is TRBV7-9; TRBD2 aligns across 10 bases. Germline trimming cut 5 bases from V and 3 bases from J; bases unmatched to any gene: 13. CDR1 is SEHNR, CDR2 FQNEAQ, per germline (reference sequence). The CDR3 length is 17 residues. In DNA, the CDR3 is TGTGCCAGCAGCATCGGGGGGCTAGCGGGGGTGCTCTACGAGCAGTACTTC. This gives the protein CASSIGGLAGVLYEQYF.

This clone was observed a single time. This chain links TRBV7-3 with TRBJ1-6; 10 bases match TRBD1. Trimming at V came to 1 base and at J to 7 bases, leaving 1 base not matched to a gene. The CDR3 has 15 amino acids. The germline V gene has CDR1 SGHTA and CDR2 FQGTGA. The chain's CDR3 is CASSLRGQGNSPLHF. The CDR3 DNA reads TGTGCCAGCAGCTTAAGGGGACAGGGGAATTCACCCCTCCACTTT. Together with reference TRBV7-3 and TRBJ1-6, the CDR3 gives the full variable domain: GAGVSQTPSNKVTEKGKYVELRCDPISGHTALYWYRQSLGQGPEFLIYFQGTGAADDSGLPNDRFFAVRPEGSVSTLKIQRTERGDSAVYLCASSLRGQGNSPLHFGNGTRLTVT.

This clone showed up just once. The V gene is TRBV9, the J gene TRBJ2-2; D ambiguous. In germline, CDR1 is SGDLS, CDR2 YYNGEE. With 2 bases removed from V and 3 bases from J, the gap between germline ends came to 8 bases. This CDR3 comprises 14 residues. Written as DNA, the CDR3 is TGTGCCAGCAGCGTGGCCCTCCACACCGGGGAGCTGTTTTTT. Protein product: CASSVALHTGELFF.